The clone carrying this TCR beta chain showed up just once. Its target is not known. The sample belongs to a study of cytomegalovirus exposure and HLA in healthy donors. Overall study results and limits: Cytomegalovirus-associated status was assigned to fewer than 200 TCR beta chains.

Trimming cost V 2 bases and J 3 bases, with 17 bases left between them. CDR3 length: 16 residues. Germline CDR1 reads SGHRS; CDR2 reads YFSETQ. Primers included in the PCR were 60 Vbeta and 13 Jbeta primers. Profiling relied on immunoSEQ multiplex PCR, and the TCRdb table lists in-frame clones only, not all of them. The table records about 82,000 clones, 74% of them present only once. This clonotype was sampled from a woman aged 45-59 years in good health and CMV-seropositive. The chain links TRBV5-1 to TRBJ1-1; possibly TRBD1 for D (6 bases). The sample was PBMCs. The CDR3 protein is CASSFGRGRGYTEAFF. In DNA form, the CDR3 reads TGCGCCAGCAGCTTTGGGAGGGGCAGGGGTTACACTGAAGCTTTCTTT. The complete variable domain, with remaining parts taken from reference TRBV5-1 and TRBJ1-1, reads KAGVTQTPRYLIKTRGQQVTLSCSPISGHRSVSWYQQTPGQGLQFLFEYFSETQRNKGNFPGRFSGRQFSNSRSEMNVSTLELGDSALYLCASSFGRGRGYTEAFFGQGTRLTVV.